Sequencing of this T cell receptor beta chain was carried out in a study of blood T cell repertoires in COVID-19. Libraries were prepared by immunoSEQ multiplex PCR; TCRdb keeps only in-frame clonotypes and omits some of them. The sample carries 200,000 to 250,000 clones, 84% recorded once. The V gene's germline CDR1 is SGHTA and CDR2 FQGNSA. The CDR3 consists of 14 residues. Trimming shortened V by 1 base and J by 9 bases, and 13 bases separated the two germline ends. The chain couples TRBV7-2 to TRBJ2-1; the D gene is possibly TRBD2 (6 bases). The source of this sequence is a man in his thirties or forties with active or convalescent COVID-19. The sequenced material came from peripheral blood. CDR3 in DNA: TGTGCCAGCAGCTTAGACCCTAGCGTGGGTGAGCAGTTCTTC. Translation: CASSLDPSVGEQFF.